A selection of T cell receptor beta chains follows, all from one sample in a study of spatial heterogeneity in lung cancer. TCRdb passed the 5' RACE reads through MiXCR, listing each CDR3 protein once. This table holds about 100,000 distinct CDR3 sequences, roughly 19% found once. Sequences were derived from PBMCs, sampled at follow-up. The receptors were gathered from a male donor with early-stage non-small cell lung cancer. Each CDR3 is given with its conserved first and last residue. D genes are given only for firm matches. Size values are once, few and many counts, or a class for expanded clones, and some rows have none.

>TRBJ2-1|TRBD1|TRBV3-1|few
TGTGCCAGCAGCACAGGGGGCCTCGCCTACAATGAGCAGTTCTTC
CASSTGGLAYNEQFF
>TRBJ2-1|TRBD2|TRBV24-1|many
TGTGCCACCAGTGATATCCCCATGACTAGCGACTACAATGAGCAGTTCTTC
CATSDIPMTSDYNEQFF
>TRBJ2-3|.|TRBV5-8|few
TGTGCCAGCAGCTTTGGTCGGACAACTAGCACAGATACGCAGTATTTT
CASSFGRTTSTDTQYF
>TRBJ1-3|.|TRBV3-1|.
TGTGCCAGCAGACCCAGGGACGGCTCTGGAAACACCATATATTTT
CASRPRDGSGNTIYF
>TRBJ2-1|TRBD1|TRBV24-1|many
TGTGCCACCAGTGATTCCAGGGACAGCAACAATGAGCAGTTCTTC
CATSDSRDSNNEQFF
>TRBJ1-2|.|TRBV11-2|few
TGTGCCAGCAACCCCGGACAGCCCTATGGCTACACCTTC
CASNPGQPYGYTF
>TRBJ2-4|.|TRBV19|.
TGTGCCAGTAGTATAGATACCCCGGGGGTTACCAGAAACATTCAGTACTTC
CASSIDTPGVTRNIQYF
>TRBJ2-5|TRBD2|TRBV7-6|.
TGTGCCAGCAGCCAGGCTAGCGGGGGAGCTGAGACCCAGTACTTC
CASSQASGGAETQYF
>TRBJ2-3|TRBD2|TRBV15|.
TGTGCCACCAGCAACTCTAGAGTGACTAGCGGGATTAATACGCAGTATTTT
CATSNSRVTSGINTQYF
>TRBJ1-1|.|TRBV7-8|.
TGTACCAGCAGTCCGGACAGAAACACTGAAGCTTTCTTT
CTSSPDRNTEAFF
>TRBJ2-6|.|TRBV6-5|.
TGTGCCAGCAGTTACTCGACTGGGGCCAACGTCCTGACTTTC
CASSYSTGANVLTF
>TRBJ2-1|TRBD2|TRBV19|many
TGTGCCAGTGCTAGGACTAGTGGGCCCAATGAGCAGTTCTTC
CASARTSGPNEQFF
>TRBJ1-3|.|TRBV2|.
TGTGCCAGCCATGGGGGTGACACCATATATTTT
CASHGGDTIYF
>TRBJ1-1|.|TRBV5-1|many
TGCGCCAGCAGCTCCACGGGTGAGAGCACTGAAGCTTTCTTT
CASSSTGESTEAFF
>TRBJ2-7|.|TRBV18|few
TGTGCCAGCTCACCGAGTGACTACGAGCAGTACTTC
CASSPSDYEQYF
>TRBJ1-3|.|TRBV5-1|few
TGCGCCAGCAGCTCGGTACAGGGTACCATATATTTT
CASSSVQGTIYF
>TRBJ1-3|.|TRBV14|.
TGTGCCAGCAGCCAAGTGGGAGGATGGAGCTCTGGAAACACCATATATTTT
CASSQVGGWSSGNTIYF
>TRBJ2-5|TRBD2|TRBV14|.
TGTGCCAGCAGCCGGCTAGCGGGAGTCTATGAGACCCAGTACTTC
CASSRLAGVYETQYF
>TRBJ1-5|.|TRBV5-5|few
TGTGCCAGCAGCTTCGGGTCGGCGGGCAATCAGCCCCAGCATTTT
CASSFGSAGNQPQHF
>TRBJ2-5|.|TRBV6-2/TRBV6-3|.
TGTGCCAGCAGTGTTGGACAGATAGAAGAGACCCAGTACTTC
CASSVGQIEETQYF
>TRBJ2-2|TRBD2|TRBV5-1|.
TGCGCCAGCAGCTTGGTGGGTCAAGCGGGGACCACCGGGGAGCTGTTTTTT
CASSLVGQAGTTGELFF
>TRBJ2-1|.|TRBV11-3|.
TGTGCCAGCAGCTTGGGACGAGACAATGAGCAGTTCTTC
CASSLGRDNEQFF
>TRBJ2-1|TRBD2|TRBV19|few
TGTGCCAGTAGTATTTCGGCTAGCGGGGAGAATGAGCAGTTCTTC
CASSISASGENEQFF
>TRBJ2-3|.|TRBV6-2/TRBV6-3|.
TGTGCCAGCACCGAAGGACACGGAGCGCAGTATTTT
CASTEGHGAQYF
>TRBJ2-3|.|TRBV20-1|many
TGCAGTGGGGACTTCGGAGATACGCAGTATTTT
CSGDFGDTQYF
>TRBJ2-7|TRBD2|TRBV7-3|few
TGTGCCAGCAGCCCGACGGGCGGGAGGGCCTACGAGCAGTACTTC
CASSPTGGRAYEQYF
>TRBJ1-5|.|TRBV7-6|many
TGTGCCAGCAGCTTAGTCCCAGGTAGCAATCAGCCCCAGCATTTT
CASSLVPGSNQPQHF
>TRBJ2-7|TRBD2|TRBV11-2|few
TGTGCCAGCACCGGGGGGGGAGGTGTGTCCTACGAGCAGTACTTC
CASTGGGGVSYEQYF
>TRBJ1-3|.|TRBV20-1|.
TGCAGTGCTAGTTACGACGGAAGCTCTGGAAACACCATATATTTT
CSASYDGSSGNTIYF
>TRBJ2-3|.|TRBV20-1|.
TGCAGTGCTCAGCCCGTTAGCGGACTCACCACAGATACGCAGTATTTT
CSAQPVSGLTTDTQYF
>TRBJ1-6|.|TRBV20-1|few
TGCAGTGCTAGAGATCTAGGAGTCGGTGCACCCCTCCACTTT
CSARDLGVGAPLHF
>TRBJ1-2|.|TRBV7-9|few
TGTGCCAGCAGCCAAACAGGGAGGAATGGCTACACCTTC
CASSQTGRNGYTF
>TRBJ2-3|TRBD2|TRBV3-1|many
TGTGCCAGCAGCGACAGACTAGCGGGTTACACAGATACGCAGTATTTT
CASSDRLAGYTDTQYF
>TRBJ2-1|TRBD2|TRBV4-1|.
TGCGCCAGCAGCCGACTAGCGGCGTACAATGAGCAGTTCTTC
CASSRLAAYNEQFF
>TRBJ2-1|.|TRBV28|few
TGTGCTAGCCAGGCCCTTGGCTCCTACAATGAGCAGTTCTTC
CASQALGSYNEQFF
>TRBJ2-1|TRBD2|TRBV10-3|.
TGTGCGGGGGGACTAGCGGGATACAATGAGCAGTTCTTC
CAGGLAGYNEQFF
>TRBJ2-5|TRBD2|TRBV20-1|.
TGCAGTGCTTCCTCCGGACTAGCGGGAGGAGAGACCCAGTACTTC
CSASSGLAGGETQYF
>TRBJ2-3|.|TRBV6-5|.
TGTGCCAGCAGTTACTCGAAGGGTAAAGATACGCAGTATTTT
CASSYSKGKDTQYF